The T cell receptor (beta chain) described here comes from a study of T cell responses to AZD1222 COVID-19 vaccine. The germline V gene has CDR1 MNHEY and CDR2 SMNVEV (reference sequence). The CDR3 sequence is 16 residues long. V lost 6 bases and J lost 5; bases outside the gene matches: 10. Sequencing used immunoSEQ multiplex PCR; TCRdb keeps in-frame clones, though not all of them. The sample lists tens of thousands of clones; about 92% were seen once. This receptor was obtained from an adult in good health. This specimen was peripheral blood, taken on day 0 of AZD1222 vaccination. The chain is built from TRBV27 and TRBJ2-2, with 9 bases that match TRBD1. CDR3: CASSPGQGQRTGELFF. The CDR3 nucleotides are TGTGCCAGCAGCCCGGGACAGGGCCAAAGGACCGGGGAGCTGTTTTTT.